Sequencing of this T cell receptor (beta chain) was carried out in a study of T cell responses to AZD1222 COVID-19 vaccine. Study summary: Recipients boosted at about 4 weeks or about 12 weeks are pooled.

Germline CDR1 SNHLY, CDR2 FYNNEI. The CDR3 totals 13 residues. Trimming removed 6 bases from V and 4 bases from J, with 12 bases in between. This clone is a singleton in its sample. Antigen specificity is unknown. Study-level results: White British ancestry dominated among donors, who included more females, and clonal diversity was possibly underestimated.

Clones were sequenced by immunoSEQ multiplex PCR, and TCRdb holds only the in-frame ones, with some missing. The profile shows some 170,000 clones, 90% to 95% of them singletons. Sample: peripheral blood, taken on day 0 of AZD1222 vaccination. The chain uses TRBV2 and TRBJ1-2; D ambiguous. The source of this sequence is an adult in good health. The CDR3 nucleotides read TGTGCCAGCAGGGTCACTGGTCTCTATGGCTACACCTTC. Translating gives CASRVTGLYGYTF.